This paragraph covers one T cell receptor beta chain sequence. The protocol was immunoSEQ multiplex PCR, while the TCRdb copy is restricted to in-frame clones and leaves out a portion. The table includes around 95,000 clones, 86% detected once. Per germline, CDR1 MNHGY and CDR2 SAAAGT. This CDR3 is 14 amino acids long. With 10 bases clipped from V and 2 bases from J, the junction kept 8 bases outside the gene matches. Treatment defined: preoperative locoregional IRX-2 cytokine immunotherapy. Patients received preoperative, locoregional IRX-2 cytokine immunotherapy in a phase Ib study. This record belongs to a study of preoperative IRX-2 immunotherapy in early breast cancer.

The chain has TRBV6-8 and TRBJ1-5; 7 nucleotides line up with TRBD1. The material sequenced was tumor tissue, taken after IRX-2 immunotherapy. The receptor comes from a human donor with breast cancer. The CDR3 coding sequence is TGTGCCATCAGGGCAACAGGGGGCAATCAGCCCCAGCATTTT. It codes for CAIRATGGNQPQHF.